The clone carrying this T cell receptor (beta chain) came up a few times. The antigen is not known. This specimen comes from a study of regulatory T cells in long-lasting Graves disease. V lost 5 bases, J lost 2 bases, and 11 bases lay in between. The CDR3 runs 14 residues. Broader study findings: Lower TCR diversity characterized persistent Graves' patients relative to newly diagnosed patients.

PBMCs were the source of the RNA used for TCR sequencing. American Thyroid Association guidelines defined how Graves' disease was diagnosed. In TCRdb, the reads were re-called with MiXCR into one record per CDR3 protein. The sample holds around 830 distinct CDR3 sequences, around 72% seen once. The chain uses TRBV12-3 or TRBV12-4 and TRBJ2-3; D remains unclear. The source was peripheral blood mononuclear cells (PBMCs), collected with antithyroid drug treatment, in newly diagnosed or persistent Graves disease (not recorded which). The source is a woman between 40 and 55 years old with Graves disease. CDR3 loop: CASSQNNPTDTQYF. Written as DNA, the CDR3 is TGTGCCAGCAGTCAGAATAATCCCACAGATACGCAGTATTTT.